This T cell receptor beta chain appears in the sequencing data of a study of T cell changes during pregnancy in multiple sclerosis. Measured with immunoSEQ multiplex PCR; TCRdb has only the in-frame clones, and not every one. The sample has tens of thousands of clones, 92% seen once. Germline V gene sequence: CDR1 MNHEY, CDR2 SVGAGI. This CDR3 is 15 amino acids long. Trimming stripped 6 bases from V and 6 bases from J, with 20 bases between. This sequence was found in a female donor with multiple sclerosis, enrolled in a pregnancy study. The specimen sequenced was peripheral blood. The chain is built from TRBV6-5 and TRBJ1-2; the D gene is possibly TRBD1 (6 bases). This CDR3 reads CASSSIRGPRNGYTF. The CDR3, as DNA: TGTGCCAGCAGCTCTATTCGGGGGCCAAGGAATGGCTACACCTTC.